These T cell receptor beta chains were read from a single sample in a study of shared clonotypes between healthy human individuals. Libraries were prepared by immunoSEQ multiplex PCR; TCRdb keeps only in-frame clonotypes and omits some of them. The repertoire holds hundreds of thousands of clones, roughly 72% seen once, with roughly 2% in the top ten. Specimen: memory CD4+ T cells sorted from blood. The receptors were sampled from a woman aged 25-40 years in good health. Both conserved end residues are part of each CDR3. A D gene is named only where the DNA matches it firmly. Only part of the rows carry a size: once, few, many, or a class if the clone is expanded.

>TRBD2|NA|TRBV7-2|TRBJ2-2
TGTGCCAGCAGCTTAGTGCCTAGCGGCACCGGGGAGCTGTTTTTT
CASSLVPSGTGELFF
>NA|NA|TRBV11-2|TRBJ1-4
TGTGCCAGCAGCTTCGACAGGAGCGGTGCAAAACTGTTTTTT
CASSFDRSGAKLFF
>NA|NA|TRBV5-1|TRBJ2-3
TGCGCCAGCAGCTCTCCGACTGGCACAGATACGCAGTATTTT
CASSSPTGTDTQYF
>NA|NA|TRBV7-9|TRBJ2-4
TGTGCCAGCAGCTTAAGTTCCGGGGATGGGAACATTCAGTACTTC
CASSLSSGDGNIQYF
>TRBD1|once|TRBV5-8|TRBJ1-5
TGTGCCAGCAGCTTGGAGACAGGGGGCTCCAATCAGCCCCAGCATTTT
CASSLETGGSNQPQHF
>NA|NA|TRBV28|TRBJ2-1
TGTGCCAGCAGTTTGACCCCCGGGACACTCATCTACAATGAGCAGTTCTTC
CASSLTPGTLIYNEQFF
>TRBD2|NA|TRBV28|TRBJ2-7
TGTGCCAGCAGTAGTCCCGGGACTAGCGGGATCTACGAGCAGTACTTC
CASSSPGTSGIYEQYF
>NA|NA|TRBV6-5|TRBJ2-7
TGTGCCAGCATCGGAGGGACAGCTCCAGGTGACGAGCAGTACTTC
CASIGGTAPGDEQYF
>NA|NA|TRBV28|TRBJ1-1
TGTGCCAGCAGTTTACTACAGGGTGAAGCTTTCTTT
CASSLLQGEAFF
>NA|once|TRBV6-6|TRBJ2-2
TGTGCCAGCAGCGGACAGATCACCGGGGAGCTGTTTTTT
CASSGQITGELFF
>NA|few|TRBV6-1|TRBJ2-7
TGTGCCAGCAGTGAAGCGCTTTCAACTAGCTACGAGCAGTACTTC
CASSEALSTSYEQYF
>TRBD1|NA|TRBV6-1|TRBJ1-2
TGTGCCAGCAGAGAGCGGACAGGGGGATATGGCTACACCTTC
CASRERTGGYGYTF
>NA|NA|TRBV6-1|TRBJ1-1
TGTGCCAGCAAGAGGGGGGTGAACACTGAAGCTTTCTTT
CASKRGVNTEAFF
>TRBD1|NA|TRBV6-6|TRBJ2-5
TGTGCCAGCAGCCCGCCCGGGACAGAAGAGACCCAGTACTTC
CASSPPGTEETQYF
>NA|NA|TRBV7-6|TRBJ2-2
TGTGCCAGCAGCTTCGGCCGGGAGAACACCGGGGAGCTGTTTTTT
CASSFGRENTGELFF
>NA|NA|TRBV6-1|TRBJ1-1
TGTGCCAGCAGTGAATTCGTTGAGTCGACTGAAGCTTTCTTT
CASSEFVESTEAFF
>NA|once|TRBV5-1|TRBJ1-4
TGCGCCAGCAGCTTGGCAGGGGTTCCTAATGAAAAACTGTTTTTT
CASSLAGVPNEKLFF
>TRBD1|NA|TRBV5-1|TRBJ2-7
TGCGCCAGCAGCTTGGGGACAGGGGGGCTCGAGCAGTACTTC
CASSLGTGGLEQYF
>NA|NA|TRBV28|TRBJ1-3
TGTGCCAGCAGTTTATTTCGCAACTCTGGAAACACCATATATTTT
CASSLFRNSGNTIYF
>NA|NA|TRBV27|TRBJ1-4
TGTGCCAGCAGTTTCGGGCAGTATAATGAAAAACTGTTTTTT
CASSFGQYNEKLFF
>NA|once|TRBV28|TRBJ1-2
TGTGCCAGCAGTTTTATGCGGGGCTCCAGCTATGGCTACACCTTC
CASSFMRGSSYGYTF
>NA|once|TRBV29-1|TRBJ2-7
TGCAGCGTTGTGGGCCGGGGAGATCATGCCTACGAGCAGTACTTC
CSVVGRGDHAYEQYF
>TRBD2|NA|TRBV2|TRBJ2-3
TGTGCCAGCAGTAGACTAGCGGGAGTTTTAGATACGCAGTATTTT
CASSRLAGVLDTQYF
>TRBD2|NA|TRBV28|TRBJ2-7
TGTGCCAGCGGCTTAGCGGGGGGACGACGCGAGCAGTACTTC
CASGLAGGRREQYF
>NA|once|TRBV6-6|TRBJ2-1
TGTGCCAGCCAGGGATCCCGGGAGCAGTTCTTC
CASQGSREQFF
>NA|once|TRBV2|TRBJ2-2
TGTGCCAGCAAGGTCGGCGGCCGCCGCACCGGGGAGCTGTTTTTT
CASKVGGRRTGELFF
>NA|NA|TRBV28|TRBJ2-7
TGTGCCAGCAGCTTAGACGAGCAGTACTTC
CASSLDEQYF
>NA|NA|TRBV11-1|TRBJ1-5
TGTGCCAGCAGCTTAAACTTCTCTGACCTCCGGGGTCAGCCCCAGCATTTT
CASSLNFSDLRGQPQHF
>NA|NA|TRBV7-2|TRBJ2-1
TGTGCCAGCAGCACACACAATGAGCAGTTCTTC
CASSTHNEQFF